This record looks at one T cell receptor (beta chain) sequence and its context. With random hexamers, 0.5 to 1 ug RNA was reverse transcribed. Across 54 Vbeta and 13 Jbeta, TCR beta CDR3 was amplified with immunoSEQ multiplex PCR. TCRdb redid the calling of the immunoSEQ multiplex PCR reads with MiXCR, one entry per CDR3 protein. The sample consists of about 140,000 distinct CDR3 sequences, 90% to 95% of them appearing once. Germline V gene data show CDR1 as DFQATT and CDR2 as SNEGSKA (reference sequence). This CDR3 has 18 amino acids. Unmatched junction bases numbered 17, after V lost 4 bases and J lost 3 bases. This entry belongs to a study of CD8 T cells in Susac syndrome. Relapsing-remitting disease, either stable or active, was present in the treatment-naive patients who were the multiple sclerosis controls. It was negative isolation that provided the CD8+ and CD4+ T cells, whereas TEMRA cells were enriched by FACS.

Material for sequencing was CD4+ T cells from PBMCs. The TCR comes from a human donor with multiple sclerosis. The chain uses TRBV20-1 and TRBJ2-1; 8 nucleotides match TRBD2. This CDR3 is CSAKPVREASSYYNEQFF. The CDR3 coding sequence is TGCAGTGCTAAACCGGTGCGGGAGGCATCCTCTTACTACAATGAGCAGTTCTTC.